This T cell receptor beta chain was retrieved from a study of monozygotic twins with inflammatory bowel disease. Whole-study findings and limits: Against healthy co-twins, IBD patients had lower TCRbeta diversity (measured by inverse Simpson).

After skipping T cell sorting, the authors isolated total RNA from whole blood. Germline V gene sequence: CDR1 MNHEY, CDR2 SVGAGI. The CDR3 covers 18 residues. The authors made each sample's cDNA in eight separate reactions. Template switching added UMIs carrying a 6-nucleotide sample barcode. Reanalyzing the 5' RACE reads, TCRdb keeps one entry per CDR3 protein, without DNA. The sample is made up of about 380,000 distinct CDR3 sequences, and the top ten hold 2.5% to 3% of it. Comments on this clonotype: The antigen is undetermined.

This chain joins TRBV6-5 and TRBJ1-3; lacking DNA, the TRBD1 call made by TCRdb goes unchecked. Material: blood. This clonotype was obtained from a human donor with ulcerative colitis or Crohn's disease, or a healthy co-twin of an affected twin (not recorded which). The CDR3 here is CASQDRPAVRSSGNTIYF.